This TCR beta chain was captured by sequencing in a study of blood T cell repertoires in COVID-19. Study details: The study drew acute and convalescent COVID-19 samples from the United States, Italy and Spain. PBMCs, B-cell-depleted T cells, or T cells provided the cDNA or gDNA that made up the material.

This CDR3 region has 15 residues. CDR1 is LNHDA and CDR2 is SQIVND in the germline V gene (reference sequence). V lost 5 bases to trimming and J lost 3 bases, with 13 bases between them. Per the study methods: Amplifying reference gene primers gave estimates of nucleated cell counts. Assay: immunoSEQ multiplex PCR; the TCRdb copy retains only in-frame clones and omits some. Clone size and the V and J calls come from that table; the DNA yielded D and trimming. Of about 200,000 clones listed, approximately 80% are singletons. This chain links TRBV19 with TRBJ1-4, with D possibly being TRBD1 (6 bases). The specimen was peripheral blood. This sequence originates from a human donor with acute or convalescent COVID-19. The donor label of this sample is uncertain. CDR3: CASSVSQGPNEKLFF. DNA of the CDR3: TGTGCCAGTAGTGTTTCACAGGGACCTAATGAAAAACTGTTTTTT.